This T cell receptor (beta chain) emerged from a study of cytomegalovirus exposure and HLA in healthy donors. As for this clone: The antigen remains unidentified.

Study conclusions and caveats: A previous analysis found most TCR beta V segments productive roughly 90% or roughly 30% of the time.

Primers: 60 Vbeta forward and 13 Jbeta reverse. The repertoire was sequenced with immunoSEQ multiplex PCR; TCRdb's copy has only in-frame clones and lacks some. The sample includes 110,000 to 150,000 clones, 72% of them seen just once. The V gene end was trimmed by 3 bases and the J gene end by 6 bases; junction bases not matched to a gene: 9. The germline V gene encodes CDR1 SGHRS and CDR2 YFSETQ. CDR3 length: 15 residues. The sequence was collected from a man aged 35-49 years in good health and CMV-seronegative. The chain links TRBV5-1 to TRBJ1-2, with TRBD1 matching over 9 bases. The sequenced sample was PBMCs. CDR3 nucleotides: TGCGCCAGCAGCTCGGGGTACTGGACAGGGGATGGCTACACCTTC. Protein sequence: CASSSGYWTGDGYTF. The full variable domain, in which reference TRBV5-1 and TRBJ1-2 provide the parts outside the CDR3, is KAGVTQTPRYLIKTRGQQVTLSCSPISGHRSVSWYQQTPGQGLQFLFEYFSETQRNKGNFPGRFSGRQFSNSRSEMNVSTLELGDSALYLCASSSGYWTGDGYTFGSGTRLTVV.